This T cell receptor (beta chain) was identified during a study of blood T cell repertoires in COVID-19. Background on the study: The origin of the acute and convalescent COVID-19 samples was the United States, Italy and Spain. In each case, the material was cDNA or gDNA derived from T cells, B-cell-depleted T cells, or PBMCs.

Per the authors' pipeline: Amplification of reference gene primers was used by the study to estimate nucleated cell counts. This table comes from immunoSEQ multiplex PCR, and its TCRdb copy is limited to in-frame clones, with some not included. V, J and clone size derive from that table, while D and trimming were established from the DNA sequence. The top ten hold 5.5% to 7% of the sample, which has hundreds of thousands of clones, about 87% seen once. The CDR3 spans 13 residues. Per germline, CDR1 SNHLY and CDR2 FYNNEI. The V gene end was trimmed by 6 bases and the J gene end by 13 bases; junction bases not matched to a gene: 8.

Sample: peripheral blood. The chain has TRBV2 and TRBJ1-6; 8 nucleotides agree with TRBD1. The origin of this receptor is a young woman who had recovered from COVID-19. The CDR3 reads CASRGDRPQPLHF. The CDR3 DNA reads as TGTGCCAGCAGAGGGGACAGGCCCCAGCCCCTCCACTTT.